These T cell receptor beta chains were read from a single sample in a study of blood T cell repertoires in COVID-19. The table came from immunoSEQ multiplex PCR; TCRdb's copy has only in-frame clones and leaves some out. This repertoire shows some 220,000 clones, around nine tenths found once; its top ten account for about 12%. Sequencing was done on a sample of peripheral blood. These TCRs come from a woman aged 18 to 35 who had recovered from COVID-19. CDR3s include the opening cysteine and the closing phenylalanine or tryptophan. D genes are given only for firm matches. For some rows the clone size is stated as once, few or many, or as a class when expanded; others skip it.

NA	TRBV15	NA	TRBJ2-3	CATSRAGSSTDTQYF	TGTGCCACCAGCAGAGCGGGGTCTAGCACAGATACGCAGTATTTT
NA	TRBV24-1	NA	TRBJ2-1	CATSDSRAGGRYNEQFF	TGTGCCACCAGTGATTCCCGGGCCGGGGGAAGATACAATGAGCAGTTCTTC
TRBD2	TRBV2	NA	TRBJ2-1	CASSEYRTSGRWFF	TGTGCCAGCAGTGAATATAGGACTAGCGGGAGATGGTTCTTC
NA	TRBV7-2	NA	TRBJ1-2	CASSLGHGDYYGYTF	TGTGCCAGCAGCTTAGGCCATGGGGACTACTATGGCTACACCTTC
NA	TRBV29-1	NA	TRBJ2-7	CSVYPDSVREQYF	TGCAGCGTTTACCCGGACAGTGTGAGGGAGCAGTACTTC
TRBD2	TRBV27	NA	TRBJ2-3	CAGWGLAGIDTQYF	TGTGCCGGTTGGGGACTAGCGGGGATAGATACGCAGTATTTT
NA	TRBV2	NA	TRBJ1-4	CASSFQTVATNEKLFF	TGTGCCAGCAGTTTCCAGACAGTTGCAACTAATGAAAAACTGTTTTTT
TRBD2	TRBV3-1/TRBV3-2	NA	TRBJ2-1	CASRGERYNEQFF	TGTGCCAGTCGGGGGGAACGATACAATGAGCAGTTCTTC
TRBD2	TRBV29-1	NA	TRBJ2-7	CSVEGGGTLYEQYF	TGCAGCGTTGAAGGGGGGGGGACGCTCTACGAGCAGTACTTC
NA	TRBV7-9	NA	TRBJ2-7	CASSLVGRTEQYF	TGTGCCAGCAGCTTAGTAGGCAGGACTGAGCAGTACTTC
TRBD2	TRBV4-3	NA	TRBJ2-7	CASSQDDDVTSGPYEQYF	TGCGCCAGCAGCCAAGATGACGACGTGACTAGCGGCCCCTACGAGCAGTACTTC
NA	TRBV7-9	NA	TRBJ1-1	CASSLVASLNTEAFF	TGTGCCAGCAGCTTAGTGGCCAGTTTGAACACTGAAGCTTTCTTT
NA	TRBV28	NA	TRBJ1-2	CASSPYEGIWGYTF	TGTGCCAGCAGTCCATATGAGGGAATTTGGGGCTACACCTTC
NA	TRBV6-6	NA	TRBJ1-1	CASSYSQVAFSTEAFF	TGTGCCAGCAGTTACTCCCAAGTGGCATTTTCCACTGAAGCTTTCTTT
TRBD1	TRBV28	NA	TRBJ1-4	CASSFHRWGAGGDNVEKLFF	TGTGCCAGCAGTTTCCACCGGTGGGGGGCAGGGGGCGATAATGTTGAAAAACTGTTTTTT
TRBD2	TRBV9	NA	TRBJ2-2	CASSDRLAGVRGELFF	TGTGCCAGCAGCGACAGACTAGCGGGAGTAAGAGGGGAGCTGTTTTTT
TRBD2	TRBV3-1/TRBV3-2	few	TRBJ2-1	CASSLQFGSGRGYSYNEQFF	TGTGCCAGCAGCCTCCAGTTTGGGAGCGGGAGGGGATACTCCTACAATGAGCAGTTCTTC
TRBD2	TRBV6-2/TRBV6-3	NA	TRBJ2-3	CASSYSRTSGRAGDTQYF	TGTGCCAGCAGTTACTCGAGGACTAGCGGGAGGGCCGGGGATACGCAGTATTTT
NA	TRBV7-9	NA	TRBJ1-5	CASSLWHRDPQRDQPQHF	TGTGCCAGCAGCTTATGGCACAGGGACCCCCAGCGCGATCAGCCCCAGCATTTT
NA	TRBV11-3	NA	TRBJ2-1	CASSTGIPSNEQFF	TGTGCCAGCAGCACCGGGATCCCTAGCAATGAGCAGTTCTTC
NA	TRBV19	NA	TRBJ1-1	CASRPNGGTEAFF	TGTGCCAGTAGGCCCAACGGGGGAACTGAAGCTTTCTTT
TRBD1	TRBV27	NA	TRBJ2-2	CASKPAGTGTAGTGELFF	TGTGCCAGCAAGCCTGCCGGGACAGGGACCGCGGGGACCGGGGAGCTGTTTTTT
NA	TRBV6-5	NA	TRBJ2-1	CASSTGKRGNEQFF	TGTGCCAGCAGTACAGGGAAAAGGGGAAATGAGCAGTTCTTC
NA	TRBV6-6	NA	TRBJ1-6	CAADSAPPYNSPLHF	TGTGCCGCCGACTCCGCTCCGCCTTATAATTCACCCCTCCACTTT
TRBD1	TRBV2	NA	TRBJ1-2	CAGTGALYGYTF	TGTGCCGGTACAGGGGCCTTATATGGCTACACCTTC
NA	TRBV4-2	NA	TRBJ2-1	CASSQEVVAGNEQFF	TGTGCCAGCAGCCAAGAGGTGGTAGCCGGCAATGAGCAGTTCTTC
NA	TRBV6-2/TRBV6-3	NA	TRBJ2-7	CASSYGSALGSYEQYF	TGTGCCAGCAGTTACGGAAGCGCCCTGGGCTCCTACGAGCAGTACTTC
NA	TRBV28	few	TRBJ1-2	CASREFQGGGYTF	TGTGCCAGCAGGGAATTTCAGGGAGGTGGCTACACCTTC
TRBD1	TRBV19	NA	TRBJ1-2	CASRVPGTVKGGYTF	TGTGCCAGTAGAGTACCCGGGACAGTGAAGGGTGGCTACACCTTC
NA	TRBV20-1	NA	TRBJ1-5	CSARGAGNQPQHF	TGCAGTGCTCGTGGGGCAGGCAATCAGCCCCAGCATTTT
NA	TRBV12-3/TRBV12-4	NA	TRBJ1-1	CASSFKLTEAFF	TGTGCCAGCAGTTTCAAGCTCACTGAAGCTTTCTTT
TRBD2	TRBV19	NA	TRBJ2-1	CASSISARGGWDEQFF	TGTGCCAGTAGTATTTCTGCGAGGGGAGGGTGGGATGAGCAGTTCTTC
TRBD2	TRBV27	NA	TRBJ2-3	CASSSGLGEGSDTQYF	TGTGCCAGCAGTTCCGGACTAGGGGAGGGTTCAGATACGCAGTATTTT
NA	TRBV7-6	once	TRBJ2-5	CASSLALSGSQETQYF	TGTGCCAGCAGCTTAGCGCTAAGCGGATCCCAAGAGACCCAGTACTTC
NA	TRBV29-1	NA	TRBJ2-1	CSVSSGGNEQFF	TGCAGCGTTTCCAGCGGCGGAAATGAGCAGTTCTTC
NA	TRBV11-2	NA	TRBJ1-3	CASSSLAVTGPGNTIYF	TGTGCCAGCAGCTCCCTGGCCGTGACAGGTCCTGGAAACACCATATATTTT
NA	TRBV5-1	NA	TRBJ1-1	CASSLAPGTEAFF	TGCGCCAGCAGCTTGGCACCCGGCACTGAAGCTTTCTTT
TRBD1	TRBV2	NA	TRBJ2-7	CASRATGTGSWEQYF	TGTGCCAGCAGGGCTACAGGGACAGGATCGTGGGAGCAGTACTTC
TRBD2	TRBV9	NA	TRBJ2-1	CASSVEGLAGMNNEQFF	TGTGCCAGCAGCGTAGAAGGGCTAGCGGGGATGAACAATGAGCAGTTCTTC
TRBD2	TRBV7-9	NA	TRBJ2-1	CASSSDGLAESYNEQFF	TGTGCCAGCAGCTCGGATGGACTAGCGGAGTCCTACAATGAGCAGTTCTTC